This TCR beta chain was found in a study of monozygotic twins with inflammatory bowel disease. The germline V gene encodes CDR1 SGHRS and CDR2 YFSETQ. The CDR3 contains 16 residues. There were eight separate reactions per sample in which cDNA was made. TCRdb reanalyzed the 5' RACE reads, giving one entry per CDR3 protein sequence and no DNA. Its clone listing holds 440,000 or so distinct CDR3 sequences. V and J are TRBV5-1 and TRBJ2-1; the TRBD2 assignment by TCRdb is unverifiable without DNA. The specimen was blood. The TCR originated in a human donor with ulcerative colitis or Crohn's disease, or a healthy co-twin of an affected twin (not recorded which). This CDR3 is CASSTLTSGGYNEQFF.